Below are 7 T cell receptor beta chains sequenced from a single sample in a study of blood T cell repertoires in COVID-19. Sequenced by immunoSEQ multiplex PCR; TCRdb stores in-frame clones only, minus some. Among 450,000 to 500,000 clones, around nine tenths were seen once, and the ten largest hold approximately 8%. The sequenced sample consisted of PBMCs or T cells enriched from blood (not recorded which). These receptors all come from a woman in her sixties who had recovered from COVID-19.

The chain combines TRBV5-4 with TRBJ1-2; D not resolved. The V gene's germline CDR1 is SGHNT and CDR2 YYREEE (reference sequence). V lost 0 bases and J 3 bases, leaving 6 bases between the germline ends. CDR3 size: 13 residues. The DNA of the CDR3 is TGTGCCAGCAGCTTGGACGGGGACTATGGCTACACCTTC. It specifies CASSLDGDYGYTF.

J is TRBJ2-6 and V is TRBV18; 13 bases line up with TRBD2. CDR1 KGHSH and CDR2 LQKENI come from the germline V gene. The CDR3 is 19 residues long. V was pared by 3 bases and J by 2 bases, with 7 bases of the junction left unmatched. The CDR3, as DNA: TGTGCCAGCTCACCCCTAAGCGGACTAGCGGGGGCTGGGGCCAACGTCCTGACTTTC. It specifies CASSPLSGLAGAGANVLTF.

V and J are TRBV6-5 and TRBJ2-1; D is unclear. The V and J ends lost 6 bases and 10 bases respectively, with 16 bases between them. Germline lookup yields CDR1 MNHEY and CDR2 SVGAGI. The CDR3 is 13 residues long. As DNA, the CDR3 is TGTGCCAGCAGGGCCCCTCACGTCCCCGAGCAGTTCTTC. Its protein product is CASRAPHVPEQFF.

The rearrangement uses TRBV5-4 and TRBJ1-2; TRBD1 matches at 8 bases. CDR3 length equals 14 residues. Germline V gene data show CDR1 as SGHNT and CDR2 as YYREEE (reference sequence). Unmatched junction bases numbered 5, after V lost 4 bases and J lost 3 bases. This CDR3 is CASSADRADYGYTF. Written as DNA, the CDR3 is TGTGCCAGCAGCGCGGACAGGGCGGACTATGGCTACACCTTC.

CDR3 residues: CASSVAVAGDRTYNEQFF. CDR3 coding DNA: TGTGCCAGCAGCGTAGCGGTAGCGGGGGACCGAACCTACAATGAGCAGTTCTTC. The rearrangement uses TRBV9 and TRBJ2-1; TRBD2 matches 9 bases. Per germline, CDR1 SGDLS and CDR2 YYNGEE. This CDR3 is built from 18 residues. The J segment lost 2 bases and the V segment lost 0 bases, leaving 9 bases of the junction unmatched.

The V call is TRBV11-2, the J call TRBJ2-7, with TRBD2 identical over 9 bases. The germline V gene has CDR1 SGHAT and CDR2 FQNNGV. V gave up 1 base and J gave up 6 bases; unmatched junction bases: 4. The length of the CDR3 is 14 residues. The CDR3 nucleotides read TGTGCCAGCAGCTTAGTAGGGACTAGCCGCGAGCAGTACTTC. Protein sequence: CASSLVGTSREQYF.

This sequence joins TRBV6-1 and TRBJ1-5, with 7 bases lining up with TRBD1. The trim removed 3 bases at V and 7 bases at J, leaving 9 bases unmatched. The V gene's germline CDR1 is MNHNS and CDR2 SASEGT. The CDR3 loop spans 15 amino acids. The CDR3 spells CASSDNRGSAQPQHF. DNA of the CDR3: TGTGCCAGCAGTGACAACAGGGGATCCGCCCAGCCCCAGCATTTT.